The TCR beta chain under discussion was sequenced for a study of T cell responses to AZD1222 COVID-19 vaccine. TCRdb's copy holds only in-frame clones and misses some; the assay was immunoSEQ multiplex PCR. The sample consists of about 93,000 clones, 80% to 90% of them appearing once. Of note for this clone: Its antigen is unknown.

Trimming cost V 0 bases and J 0 bases, with 12 bases left between them. The CDR3 sequence is 16 residues long. CDR1 and CDR2 from the germline V gene are WSHSY and SAAADI. Study-wide points: Reports indicate that nearly half of spike-specific TCRs are directed at unmutated variant regions. Only a handful of people who got AZD1222 tested seropositive at baseline. The breadth and depth of Spike-specific TCRs increased once two AZD1222 doses had been given.

The sequences come from peripheral blood, collected 28 days after the second AZD1222 dose. The V gene is TRBV10-2, the J gene TRBJ2-7; D gene ambiguous. The clonotype was recovered from an adult who received the AZD1222 COVID-19 vaccine. This CDR3 is CASSESRWGSSYEQYF. The CDR3 DNA reads TGCGCCAGCAGTGAGTCGAGGTGGGGAAGCTCCTACGAGCAGTACTTC.